These 30 T cell receptor beta chains were sequenced from one sample in a study of cytomegalovirus exposure and HLA in healthy donors. It was with 60 Vbeta and 13 Jbeta primers that the PCR ran. Data came from immunoSEQ multiplex PCR; TCRdb stores just in-frame clones and leaves some out. This sample has fewer than 200,000 clones, with 84% found just once. Sequenced: PBMCs. All receptors come from a man aged 25 to 40 in good health and CMV-seronegative.

This sequence joins TRBV27 and TRBJ1-2; no firm D call. CDR1 is MNHEY and CDR2 is SMNVEV in the germline V gene (reference sequence). CDR3 size: 13 residues. Trimming shortened V by 6 bases and J by 8 bases, and 16 bases separated the two germline ends. The CDR3 here is CASSPAVPGGYTF. CDR3 DNA: TGTGCCAGCAGCCCTGCAGTCCCGGGGGGCTACACCTTC.

This chain joins TRBV28 and TRBJ2-3, with 9 bases aligning to TRBD1. The CDR3 has 15 residues. The V segment lost 5 bases and the J segment 2 bases; nucleotides outside the gene matches: 5. The germline V gene has CDR1 MDHEN and CDR2 SYDVKM. The DNA for the CDR3 is TGTGCCAGCAGTACCGGGGACAGGGCCACAGATACGCAGTATTTT. This encodes CASSTGDRATDTQYF.

For this clone: No DNA is shown, since the ends of the CDR3 on it are uncertain; the CDR3 is the one TCRdb lists. The chain couples TRBV28 to TRBJ2-7; TRBD2 reflects the table's D call only, with no check against the DNA. Germline CDR1 and CDR2: MDHEN and SYDVKM. The CDR3 is 15 amino acids in total, end residues counted. The CDR3 loop reads CASSTSGGWGVEQYF.

This chain uses TRBV15 with TRBJ2-3; D gene unclear. Trimming pared 4 bases from V and 6 bases from J, leaving 20 bases between. This CDR3 spans 16 amino acids. Germline V gene data show CDR1 as LNHNV and CDR2 as YYDKDF (reference sequence). CDR3 bases: TGTGCCACCAGCACCCCGTCCGGGTTTTTTAGGGATACGCAGTATTTT. It is translated as CATSTPSGFFRDTQYF.

The sample holds one count of this clone. J is TRBJ1-5 and V is TRBV18; the match to TRBD1 covers 8 bases. Germline-derived CDR1 and CDR2 are KGHSH and LQKENI. This CDR3 is 15 amino acids long. Unmatched junction bases numbered 7, after V lost 6 bases and J lost 3 bases. In DNA form, the CDR3 reads TGTGCCAGCTCTCGACAGGGGTCCCACAATCAGCCCCAGCATTTT. This sequence encodes CASSRQGSHNQPQHF.

V and J are TRBV15 and TRBJ1-5; D uncertain. The CDR3 consists of 16 residues. Between the trimmed V and J ends, which lost 0 bases and 3 bases, there was a span of 12 bases. Germline CDR1 LNHNV, CDR2 YYDKDF (reference sequence). CDR3 sequence (DNA): TGTGCCACCAGCAGAGACCAGGTTAGAGACAATCAGCCCCAGCATTTT. This translates into CATSRDQVRDNQPQHF. Supplemented by reference TRBV15 and TRBJ1-5, the full variable domain reads DAMVIQNPRYQVTQFGKPVTLSCSQTLNHNVMYWYQQKSSQAPKLLFHYYDKDFNNEADTPDNFQSRRPNTSFCFLDIRSPGLGDTAMYLCATSRDQVRDNQPQHFGDGTRLSIL.

This chain links TRBV10-3 with TRBJ2-1; D not certain. Looked up from germline, CDR1 is ENHRY and CDR2 is SYGVKD. The CDR3 sequence is 13 residues long. The germline V and J ends were trimmed by 5 bases and 4 bases, with 9 bases remaining between them. The DNA of the CDR3 is TGTGCCATCAGTCGAGACTCGTACAATGAGCAGTTCTTC. This encodes CAISRDSYNEQFF.

The chain joins TRBV6-5 to TRBJ1-6; TRBD1 matches 8 bases. Germline V gene data show CDR1 as MNHEY and CDR2 as SVGAGI. V lost 2 bases to trimming and J lost 10 bases; unmatched junction nucleotides: 7. There are 15 residues in the CDR3. The CDR3 DNA follows: TGTGCCAGCAGTTACGCGGCAGGGGGCATGTCACCCCTCCACTTT. Its protein product is CASSYAAGGMSPLHF.

The chain recombines TRBV19 with TRBJ2-7, with 8 bases identical to TRBD1. Trimming at V came to 6 bases and at J to 2 bases, leaving 9 bases not matched to a gene. Looked up from germline, CDR1 is LNHDA and CDR2 is SQIVND (reference sequence). This CDR3 region has 15 residues. This CDR3 reads CASSLGWTGPYEQYF. CDR3 nucleotides: TGTGCCAGTAGCCTTGGTTGGACAGGGCCCTACGAGCAGTACTTC. The full variable domain, its missing parts supplied by reference TRBV19 and TRBJ2-7, is DGGITQSPKYLFRKEGQNVTLSCEQNLNHDAMYWYRQDPGQGLRLIYYSQIVNDFQKGDIAEGYSVSREKKESFPLTVTSAQKNPTAFYLCASSLGWTGPYEQYFGPGTRLTVT.

This clone was counted a few times. The chain uses TRBV5-4 and TRBJ2-2; perhaps TRBD2 as D (5 bases). The CDR3 runs 18 residues. V gave up 1 base and J gave up 5 bases, with 21 bases separating them. Germline loops: CDR1 SGHNT, CDR2 YYREEE (reference sequence). Here the CDR3 reads CASSLKVLGLTGTGELFF. The CDR3 DNA follows: TGTGCCAGCAGCTTGAAGGTCTTAGGACTCACGGGGACCGGGGAGCTGTTTTTT.

The chain combines TRBV5-1 with TRBJ1-2; D ambiguous. Between the trimmed V and J ends, which lost 3 bases and 1 base, there was a span of 7 bases. Germline CDR1 SGHRS, CDR2 YFSETQ. CDR3 size: 13 residues. The CDR3 DNA sequence: TGCGCCAGCAGCTCTCAGATTAACTATGGCTACACCTTC. As protein: CASSSQINYGYTF.

This clone was detected only a few times. The chain links TRBV27 to TRBJ2-2, with a possible D match to TRBD1 (5 bases). The germline gives CDR1 MNHEY, CDR2 SMNVEV (reference sequence). V dropped 3 bases and J dropped 7 bases, with 15 bases sitting between them. The CDR3 length is 15 residues. The CDR3 DNA reads TGTGCCAGCAGTTTTGGCCAGGGTAGTGACGGGGAGCTGTTTTTT. Amino acids: CASSFGQGSDGELFF.

This clone was seen once. The conserved phenylalanine or tryptophan normally closing the CDR3 is absent here, so this likely arose from a read error. This sequence joins TRBV30 and TRBJ2-7; 9 nucleotides line up with TRBD2. CDR3 length equals 15 residues. Germline CDR1 GTSNPN, CDR2 SVGIG (reference sequence). The J segment lost 3 bases and the V segment lost 0 bases, leaving 6 bases of the junction unmatched. The CDR3 DNA sequence: TGTGCCTGGAGTGTAAGCGGGGGGATGGTCTACGAGCAGTACCTC. The encoded protein is CAWSVSGGMVYEQYL.

The chain has TRBV4-2 and TRBJ2-1, with TRBD2 matching over 7 bases. The junction had 9 bases not matched to a gene; V was cut back by 1 base and J by 6 bases. Germline V gives CDR1 LGHNA, CDR2 YNFKEQ. The CDR3 covers 16 residues. The CDR3: CASSQVSKAGINEQFF. The CDR3 nucleotides read TGTGCCAGCAGCCAAGTTTCCAAAGCGGGGATCAATGAGCAGTTCTTC.

V is TRBV5-1 and J is TRBJ2-3; D is undetermined. V lost 6 bases to trimming and J lost 1 base, with 12 bases between them. This CDR3 spans 14 amino acids. The V gene's germline CDR1 is SGHRS and CDR2 YFSETQ. CDR3 in amino acids: CASKSEVGTDTQYF. In nucleotides, the CDR3 is TGCGCCAGCAAAAGTGAGGTCGGCACAGATACGCAGTATTTT.

The rearrangement uses TRBV5-3 and TRBJ2-7; TRBD1 aligns across 7 bases. TRBV5-3 is an ORF; its function is uncertain. With V trimmed by 3 bases and J by 2 bases, 8 bases remained unmatched. This CDR3 has 15 residues. CDR3 loop: CARSSDRERPYEQYF. The CDR3 DNA follows: TGTGCCAGAAGCTCTGACAGGGAAAGGCCCTACGAGCAGTACTTC.

As DNA, the CDR3 is TGTGCCAGCACCGTACCGGGGGGCGGGGGAGGGACAGATACGCAGTATTTT. This translates into CASTVPGGGGGTDTQYF. The V gene is TRBV28, the J gene TRBJ2-3; TRBD2 might be the D (7 bases). Trimming took off 7 bases at V and 3 bases at J, with 23 bases between the two ends. Looked up from germline, CDR1 is MDHEN and CDR2 is SYDVKM. This CDR3 has 17 residues.

The chain recombines TRBV13 with TRBJ2-1; 7 nucleotides line up with TRBD2. V dropped 5 bases and J dropped 6; count of bases not matched to a gene: 16. The CDR3 covers 17 residues. CDR1 and CDR2 from the germline V gene are PRHDT and FYEKMQ (reference sequence). The CDR3 loop reads CASSTLTRAGSGNEQFF. In DNA, the CDR3 is TGTGCCAGCAGCACCCTTACAAGAGCGGGATCCGGCAATGAGCAGTTCTTC.

By proportion, this clone is medium-sized (0.01 to 0.1%). The CDR3 region is CSVVGGTTGMRENIQYF. The CDR3 DNA reads TGCAGCGTTGTCGGTGGTACGACAGGGATGAGAGAAAACATTCAGTACTTC. The V gene is TRBV29-1, the J gene TRBJ2-4, with 7 bases that match TRBD1. The CDR3 extends over 17 amino acids. Trimming at V came to 4 bases and at J to 5 bases, leaving 17 bases not matched to a gene. Per the germline V gene, CDR1 is SQVTM and CDR2 is ANQGSEA.

The V gene is TRBV5-4, the J gene TRBJ2-3, with a weak D call TRBD2 (5 bases). Trimming shortened V by 2 bases and J by 6 bases, and 10 bases separated the two germline ends. Germline V gives CDR1 SGHNT, CDR2 YYREEE (reference sequence). The CDR3 runs to 13 residues. The CDR3 loop is CASSLRGTDTQYF. CDR3 DNA sequence: TGTGCCAGCAGCTTACGGGGAACCGATACGCAGTATTTT.

V and J are TRBV21-1 and TRBJ1-2. TRBV21-1 is flagged as a pseudogene. This CDR3 comprises 17 residues. The CDR3 sequence is CASSKITGRHSPYGYTF. The CDR3 DNA is TGTGCCAGCAGCAAAATCACGGGTAGGCACTCCCCCTATGGCTACACCTTC.

The chain has TRBV9 and TRBJ2-7; weak D call: TRBD2 (5 bases). V lost 4 bases and J 3 bases, leaving 11 bases between the germline ends. CDR1 and CDR2 from the germline V gene are SGDLS and YYNGEE. There are 13 residues in the CDR3. The CDR3, as DNA: TGTGCCAGCAGCCCTGGTACTAGCTACGAGCAGTACTTC. Amino acids: CASSPGTSYEQYF.

This chain connects TRBV21-1 to TRBJ2-2; TRBD1, as called in the table, went unchecked against the DNA. TRBV21-1 is listed as a pseudogene. The CDR3 contains 15 residues. Here the CDR3 DNA reads TGTGCCAGCAGCAAGGACAGGGGGAACACCGGGGAGCTGTTTTTT. Its protein is CASSKDRGNTGELFF.

This chain connects TRBV6-5 to TRBJ1-2, with D perhaps matching TRBD1 (6 bases). The CDR3 totals 14 residues. V shed 0 bases and J shed 8 bases, with 13 bases lying between them. The germline gives CDR1 MNHEY, CDR2 SVGAGI. CDR3 sequence (DNA): TGTGCCAGCAGTTACTCAGACAGGATTGAAGGCTACACCTTC. Its protein product is CASSYSDRIEGYTF.

This clone was seen just once. Other nucleotide sequences from this sample produce the same CDR3. The chain joins TRBV18 to TRBJ1-1; 10 bases fit TRBD1. The CDR3 covers 14 residues. CDR1 and CDR2 from the germline V gene are KGHSH and LQKENI. With V trimmed by 2 bases and J by 5 bases, 2 bases remained unmatched. The CDR3 reads CASSPWTGGTEAFF. The CDR3, as DNA: TGTGCCAGCTCACCATGGACAGGGGGTACTGAAGCTTTCTTT.

The rearrangement links TRBV19 to TRBJ1-2, with 8 bases matching TRBD1. V lost 3 bases to trimming and J lost 5 bases; unmatched junction nucleotides: 14. The germline V gene has CDR1 LNHDA and CDR2 SQIVND (reference sequence). The CDR3 covers 17 residues. The DNA of the CDR3 is TGTGCCAGTAGTATCCGTGAATCGGACAGGGTAAAGTATGGCTACACCTTC. It encodes CASSIRESDRVKYGYTF.

This rearrangement joins TRBV5-6 to TRBJ2-7; D unresolved. The V gene lost 5 bases and the J gene lost 2 bases, with 17 bases spanning the gap. The CDR3 has 15 residues. Per germline, CDR1 SGHDT and CDR2 YYEEEE. The CDR3 loop is CASSVLNMAPYEQYF. CDR3 DNA sequence: TGTGCCAGCAGTGTCCTCAACATGGCACCCTACGAGCAGTACTTC.

The chain has TRBV7-2 and TRBJ2-7, with D uncertain. This CDR3 has 11 amino acids. V lost 3 bases and J lost 3, with 3 bases in between. Germline assignment: CDR1 SGHTA and CDR2 FQGNSA. CDR3 in amino acids: CASSFLYEQYF. As DNA, the CDR3 is TGTGCCAGCAGCTTCCTCTACGAGCAGTACTTC.

This clone was detected a few times. The gene calls are TRBV10-3 and TRBJ2-7; 7 bases line up with TRBD1. J was trimmed by 6 bases and V by 5 bases; bases with no gene match: 7. The CDR3 length is 13 residues. Germline CDR1 is ENHRY and CDR2 is SYGVKD. This CDR3 reads CAISYTTGVEQYF. CDR3 nucleotides: TGTGCCATCAGTTACACTACAGGGGTCGAGCAGTACTTC.

This clone was seen once. This chain links TRBV4-2 with TRBJ2-2; possible D gene TRBD1, 5 bases. Germline values: CDR1 LGHNA, CDR2 YNFKEQ. The CDR3 has 16 amino acids. Trimming cost V 4 bases and J 3 bases, with 15 bases left between them. CDR3 nucleotide sequence: TGTGCCAGCAGCCCCCGGACAAGTTTTGACACCGGGGAGCTGTTTTTT. It specifies CASSPRTSFDTGELFF.